This passage covers 20 T cell receptor beta chains from one sample sequenced in a study of T cell changes during pregnancy in multiple sclerosis. The protocol was immunoSEQ multiplex PCR, while the TCRdb copy is restricted to in-frame clones and leaves out a portion. The data hold approximately 20,000 clones, with about nine tenths observed a single time. Sequencing used CD8+ T cells from peripheral blood mononuclear cells, obtained in the third trimester of pregnancy. The receptors originated from a female donor in good health, enrolled as a control in a pregnancy study.

J is TRBJ2-7 and V is TRBV7-9; 8 nucleotides agree with TRBD1. Germline V gives CDR1 SEHNR, CDR2 FQNEAQ (reference sequence). CDR3 length: 13 amino acids. V gave up 7 bases and J gave up 5 bases; unmatched junction bases: 7. The CDR3 region has the DNA TGTGCCAGCAAAACAGGGGGACAGAACGAGCAGTACTTC. This translates into CASKTGGQNEQYF.

The rearrangement joins TRBV9 to TRBJ2-3; 9 positions match TRBD2. The length of the CDR3 is 13 residues. The junction had 12 bases not matched to a gene; V was cut back by 4 bases and J by 15 bases. Germline loops: CDR1 SGDLS, CDR2 YYNGEE. Written as DNA, the CDR3 is TGTGCCAGCAGCCCCGGCGGGGGGGACGCGCTTTATTTT. It is translated as CASSPGGGDALYF.

The V and J genes are TRBV2 and TRBJ1-2, with TRBD1 matching 8 bases. CDR1 is SNHLY, CDR2 FYNNEI, per germline. Unmatched junction bases numbered 14, after V lost 8 bases and J lost 6 bases. The CDR3 sequence is 15 residues long. The CDR3 protein is CASGVAGTGEDGYTF. The DNA of the CDR3 is TGTGCCAGCGGCGTGGCCGGGACAGGTGAAGATGGCTACACCTTC.

V gene TRBV28 combines with J gene TRBJ2-7, with D perhaps matching TRBD1 (6 bases). The V and J ends lost 3 bases and 0 bases respectively, with 12 bases between them. Per the germline V gene, CDR1 is MDHEN and CDR2 is SYDVKM. The CDR3 runs to 15 residues. This chain's CDR3 is CASSFSRGTSYEQYF. CDR3 sequence (DNA): TGTGCCAGCAGTTTTTCGAGGGGGACCTCCTACGAGCAGTACTTC.

V usage is TRBV4-3 and J usage is TRBJ1-1; no firm D call. The CDR3 covers 13 residues. Trimming shortened V by 2 bases and J by 0 bases, and 4 bases separated the two germline ends. The V gene's germline CDR1 is LGHNA and CDR2 YSLEER. The CDR3 sequence: CASSQSVNTEAFF. DNA of the CDR3: TGCGCCAGCAGCCAATCGGTGAACACTGAAGCTTTCTTT.

CDR3: CASSFGRVGMNTEAFF. Here the CDR3 DNA reads TGTGCCAGCAGCTTTGGGAGGGTGGGTATGAACACTGAAGCTTTCTTT. J is TRBJ1-1 and V is TRBV7-9; D is unresolved. The CDR3 extends over 16 amino acids. V shed 3 bases and J shed 0 bases, with 14 bases lying between them. The germline gives CDR1 SEHNR, CDR2 FQNEAQ (reference sequence). Full variable domain (missing parts from reference TRBV7-9 and TRBJ1-1): DTGVSQNPRHKITKRGQNVTFRCDPISEHNRLYWYRQTLGQGPEFLTYFQNEAQLEKSRLLSDRFSAERPKGSFSTLEIQRTEQGDSAMYLCASSFGRVGMNTEAFFGQGTRLTVV.

V usage is TRBV4-3 and J usage is TRBJ2-2; 9 bases fit TRBD1. The J segment lost 1 base and the V segment lost 7 bases, leaving 4 bases of the junction unmatched. The CDR3 spans 15 residues. Germline-derived CDR1 and CDR2 are LGHNA and YSLEER. The CDR3 nucleotides are TGCGCCAGCACGCCGGACAGGGGGAACACCGGGGAGCTGTTTTTT. Translation: CASTPDRGNTGELFF.

Only one count was recorded for this clone. The rearrangement joins TRBV7-9 to TRBJ1-2; D not certain. V was pared by 4 bases and J by 2 bases, with 14 bases between. Germline V gene data show CDR1 as SEHNR and CDR2 as FQNEAQ (reference sequence). The CDR3 consists of 15 residues. The CDR3 region is CASSYGGQENYGYTF. The CDR3 DNA reads TGTGCCAGCAGCTACGGAGGGCAGGAGAACTATGGCTACACCTTC.

The chain is built from TRBV7-6 and TRBJ1-3; 10 bases agree with TRBD1. Germline V gene sequence: CDR1 SGHVS, CDR2 FNYEAQ. Trimming cost V 1 base and J 2 bases; bases outside gene matches: 11. There are 19 residues in the CDR3. CDR3 loop: CASSLGGTGDPDPGNTIYF. Written as DNA, the CDR3 is TGTGCCAGCAGCTTAGGTGGGACAGGGGATCCTGATCCTGGAAACACCATATATTTT.

This chain joins TRBV4-3 and TRBJ2-7; 9 positions match TRBD1. V dropped 1 base and J dropped 2; count of bases not matched to a gene: 6. Germline V gene sequence: CDR1 LGHNA, CDR2 YSLEER. The CDR3 sequence is 16 residues long. The CDR3, as DNA: TGCGCCAGCAGCCAAGGGGAGACAGGGGGAACCTACGAGCAGTACTTC. Translated, it gives CASSQGETGGTYEQYF.

The J gene is TRBJ1-1, the V gene TRBV11-2; 9 nucleotides align to TRBD1. Germline V gene sequence: CDR1 SGHAT, CDR2 FQNNGV. The junction had 6 bases not matched to a gene; V was cut back by 1 base and J by 3 bases. This CDR3 is 16 amino acids long. DNA for the CDR3: TGTGCCAGCAGCTTAGCGTGGGGACAGGGTTACACTGAAGCTTTCTTT. Amino acids: CASSLAWGQGYTEAFF.

This rearrangement joins TRBV11-3 to TRBJ1-5; 7 positions match TRBD1. V gave up 5 bases and J gave up 3 bases; unmatched junction bases: 13. The CDR3 is 17 amino acids. Germline CDR1 reads SGHNT; CDR2 reads YENEEA. Written as DNA, the CDR3 is TGTGCCAGCAGCCCATTTTACCATGACAGGGACAATCAGCCCCAGCATTTT. It specifies CASSPFYHDRDNQPQHF. The entire variable domain, with the rest obtained from reference TRBV11-3 and TRBJ1-5, is as follows: EAGVVQSPRYKIIEKKQPVAFWCNPISGHNTLYWYLQNLGQGPELLIRYENEEAVDDSQLPKDRFSAERLKGVDSTLKIQPAELGDSAVYLCASSPFYHDRDNQPQHFGDGTRLSIL.

The chain links TRBV27 to TRBJ1-5; D might be TRBD1 (6 bases). Trimming took 6 bases from V and 3 from J, leaving 15 bases between them. This CDR3 comprises 15 residues. CDR1 and CDR2 (germline): MNHEY, SMNVEV (reference sequence). CDR3 sequence: CASSAFSGANQPQHF. The CDR3 nucleotides are TGTGCCAGCAGCGCTTTCTCAGGGGCCAATCAGCCCCAGCATTTT.

This clone was picked up one time. The chain has TRBV9 and TRBJ2-1; D is unclear. This CDR3 is built from 15 residues. V lost 0 bases and J 0 bases, leaving 7 bases between the germline ends. Germline V gene data show CDR1 as SGDLS and CDR2 as YYNGEE. CDR3 loop: CASSVEISSYNEQFF. The CDR3 region has the DNA TGTGCCAGCAGCGTAGAAATTAGCTCCTACAATGAGCAGTTCTTC.

The CDR3 is CASSSLGERGVTDTQYF. The CDR3 coding sequence is TGTGCCAGCAGCTCCCTGGGGGAGCGGGGGGTCACAGATACGCAGTATTTT. The genes are TRBV7-3 and TRBJ2-3; 9 nucleotides align to TRBD2. V shed 4 bases, J shed 2 bases, and the junction held 10 bases outside the gene matches. This CDR3 is built from 17 residues. Germline V gene sequence: CDR1 SGHTA, CDR2 FQGTGA.

This rearrangement joins TRBV4-3 to TRBJ2-1; TRBD2 matches 8 bases. The CDR3 runs 15 residues. Trimming removed 4 bases from V and 2 bases from J; junction bases left unmatched: 4. In germline, CDR1 is LGHNA, CDR2 YSLEER. CDR3 loop: CASSPSGGTYNEQFF. The DNA for the CDR3 is TGCGCCAGCAGCCCAAGCGGGGGCACCTACAATGAGCAGTTCTTC.

The chain carries TRBV15 and TRBJ2-6; perhaps TRBD2 as D (6 bases). The V end lost 2 bases, the J end lost 2 bases, and 13 bases lay between the germline ends. Germline V gene data show CDR1 as LNHNV and CDR2 as YYDKDF (reference sequence). The CDR3 runs 17 residues. CDR3 in DNA: TGTGCCACCAGCAGATCAGTGGAGGGGCCTGGGGCCAACGTCCTGACTTTC. Its protein is CATSRSVEGPGANVLTF.

The gene calls are TRBV6-5 and TRBJ2-2; weak D call: TRBD1 (5 bases). The V gene lost 9 bases and the J gene lost 0 bases, with 11 bases spanning the gap. Per the germline V gene, CDR1 is MNHEY and CDR2 is SVGAGI. The CDR3 has 14 residues. CDR3 in DNA: TGTGCCAGTCTCCAGGGCTCGAACACCGGGGAGCTGTTTTTT. Its translation is CASLQGSNTGELFF.

The chain recombines TRBV27 with TRBJ1-4, with a weak D call TRBD1 (6 bases). There are 15 residues in the CDR3. Germline values: CDR1 MNHEY, CDR2 SMNVEV (reference sequence). Trimming pared 6 bases from V and 2 bases from J, leaving 13 bases between. CDR3 coding DNA: TGTGCCAGCAGGGGGGGGGCTCCCACTAATGAAAAACTGTTTTTT. Its translation: CASRGGAPTNEKLFF.

The chain carries TRBV27 and TRBJ2-5; 11 bases are a match to TRBD2. This CDR3 is built from 15 residues. Germline CDR1 MNHEY, CDR2 SMNVEV (reference sequence). With 5 bases clipped from V and 4 bases from J, the junction kept 6 bases outside the gene matches. The CDR3 region has the DNA TGTGCCAGCAGTCCCCTAGCGGGGGGTGGAGAGACCCAGTACTTC. Translated: CASSPLAGGGETQYF.